These 13 T cell receptor beta chains came from one sample sequenced in a study of identical twins. From the 5' RACE reads, TCRdb called clonotypes with MiXCR, one entry per CDR3 protein. This table holds 1.5 million to 2 million distinct CDR3 sequences, around 33% found once. What was sequenced was cord blood. The receptors here all came from a newborn girl in good health.

The CDR3 loop reads CSARARDLGNQPQHF. CDR3 nucleotide sequence: TGCAGTGCTAGAGCCCGGGACCTCGGGAATCAGCCCCAGCATTTT. The chain recombines TRBV20-1 with TRBJ1-5; D is perhaps TRBD1 (5 bases). V was clipped by 1 base and J by 4 bases, with 14 bases between them. The length of the CDR3 is 15 residues. Germline loops: CDR1 DFQATT, CDR2 SNEGSKA (reference sequence).

The chain uses TRBV5-1 and TRBJ2-1; no clear D gene. The CDR3 runs to 13 residues. Trimming shortened V by 4 bases and J by 4 bases, and 9 bases separated the two germline ends. CDR1 is SGHRS and CDR2 is YFSETQ in the germline V gene. This CDR3 reads CASSGQYYNEQFF. For the CDR3, the DNA is TGCGCCAGCAGCGGGCAATATTACAATGAGCAGTTCTTC.

The rearrangement joins TRBV29-1 to TRBJ2-1; D perhaps matches TRBD2 (6 bases). The J call may be mistaken, given a closer DNA end match to TRBJ2-7. There are 15 residues in the CDR3. Germline-derived CDR1 and CDR2 are SQVTM and ANQGSEA. The CDR3 DNA follows: TGCAGCGTTGGGGTGCCGGAGGGTGTCTACAATGAGCAGTACTTC. It is translated as CSVGVPEGVYNEQYF.

This sequence joins TRBV7-2 and TRBJ2-1, with 10 bases lining up with TRBD2. V lost 1 base, J lost 15 bases, and 6 bases stayed unmatched. The CDR3 is made up of 13 amino acids. Looked up from germline, CDR1 is SGHTA and CDR2 is FQGNSA. The CDR3 sequence is CASSLGSGRSSFF. The CDR3 region has the DNA TGTGCCAGCAGCTTAGGTAGCGGGAGGAGTTCGTTCTTC. The entire variable domain, with the rest obtained from reference TRBV7-2 and TRBJ2-1, is as follows: GAGVSQSPSNKVTEKGKDVELRCDPISGHTALYWYRQSLGQGLEFLIYFQGNSAPDKSGLPSDRFSAERTGGSVSTLTIQRTQQEDSAVYLCASSLGSGRSSFFGPGTRLTVL.

This clonotype has just a few counts. DNA for the CDR3: TGTGCCAGCAGCGGCCGCGGGAGGGCCCATCCTTCTCTTTACGAGCAGTACTTC. It is translated as CASSGRGRAHPSLYEQYF. The chain is built from TRBV4-2 and TRBJ2-7, with 9 bases identical to TRBD2. The CDR3 covers 18 residues. Germline V gene data show CDR1 as LGHNA and CDR2 as YNFKEQ. The J segment lost 4 bases and the V segment lost 5 bases, leaving 18 bases of the junction unmatched.

This clonotype appeared a few times. The genes are TRBV7-9 and TRBJ2-3, with 9 bases identical to TRBD2. The CDR3 has 18 amino acids. V trimming: 2 bases; J trimming: 4 bases; junction bases outside the gene matches: 13. Looked up from germline, CDR1 is SEHNR and CDR2 is FQNEAQ (reference sequence). CDR3 protein: CASSLTGRLAVLPDTQYF. The CDR3 DNA reads as TGTGCCAGCAGCTTAACGGGACGACTAGCGGTCCTGCCAGATACGCAGTATTTT.

This chain joins TRBV5-6 and TRBJ2-7, with D possibly being TRBD2 (5 bases). The germline V and J ends were trimmed by 0 bases and 3 bases, with 10 bases remaining between them. Germline CDR1 is SGHDT and CDR2 is YYEEEE. This CDR3 spans 14 amino acids. The CDR3 loop is CASSLVRGFYEQYF. In DNA, the CDR3 is TGTGCCAGCAGCTTGGTTCGCGGGTTCTACGAGCAGTACTTC.

This clonotype was found a few times. The gene calls are TRBV2 and TRBJ2-7; the D gene could be TRBD1 or TRBD2 (6 bases each). CDR3 length: 14 residues. The germline gives CDR1 SNHLY, CDR2 FYNNEI. Trimming stripped 3 bases from V and 3 bases from J, with 12 bases between. DNA for the CDR3: TGTGCCAGCAGTGACGGGGGCTCTCGCTACGAGCAGTACTTC. Translation gives CASSDGGSRYEQYF.

This clonotype appeared once. The junction differs from germline at one of its ends, possibly a read error. V is TRBV28 and J is TRBJ2-7; D is uncertain. CDR1 and CDR2 from the germline V gene are MDHEN and SYDVKM. The CDR3 totals 14 residues. In nucleotides, the CDR3 is TGTGCCAGCAATTTATGGGGAACCACCTACGAGCAGTACTTC. The encoded protein is CASNLWGTTYEQYF.

V and J are TRBV5-1 and TRBJ1-4; D is unresolved. V shed 4 bases and J shed 3 bases, with 10 bases lying between them. CDR3 length: 14 amino acids. CDR1 is SGHRS and CDR2 is YFSETQ in the germline V gene. CDR3 region: CASSTSLANEKLFF. In nucleotides, the CDR3 is TGCGCCAGCAGCACCTCCCTAGCTAATGAAAAACTGTTTTTT. The whole variable domain, remainder taken from reference TRBV5-1 and TRBJ1-4, is KAGVTQTPRYLIKTRGQQVTLSCSPISGHRSVSWYQQTPGQGLQFLFEYFSETQRNKGNFPGRFSGRQFSNSRSEMNVSTLELGDSALYLCASSTSLANEKLFFGSGTQLSVL.

This clonotype was counted a few times. The chain has TRBV29-1 and TRBJ2-5, with a possible D match to TRBD1 (5 bases). Germline CDR1 SQVTM, CDR2 ANQGSEA. V was pared by 4 bases and J by 5 bases, with 11 bases between. The CDR3 runs to 12 residues. This CDR3 is CSVAQGGETQYF. The CDR3, as DNA: TGCAGCGTTGCTCAGGGTGGGGAGACCCAGTACTTC.

As concerns this clonotype: At one end the junction does not follow the germline gene, possibly because of a read error. The rearrangement uses TRBV2 and TRBJ2-1; 8 bases agree with TRBD2. Germline CDR1 SNHLY, CDR2 FYNNEI. CDR3 length equals 14 residues. The CDR3 region has the DNA TGTGTCAGCGCAATAACGAGCGGGGGCAATGAGCAGTTCTTC. This sequence encodes CVSAITSGGNEQFF.

Of note for this clonotype: The junction shows a germline mismatch at one end, possibly a read error. The chain couples TRBV7-2 to TRBJ2-5; TRBD2 aligns across 10 bases. TRBJ2-7 matches the DNA end more closely, so the J call is doubtful. Germline V gene data show CDR1 as SGHTA and CDR2 as FQGNSA. CDR3 length equals 16 residues. The CDR3 protein is CAGSSGPQRGGYEQYF. In nucleotides, the CDR3 is TGTGCCGGCAGCTCTGGCCCCCAGCGGGGGGGATACGAGCAGTACTTC.